This TCR beta chain was sequenced during a study of blood T cell repertoires in COVID-19. As for the study in general: PBMCs, B-cell-depleted T cells, or T cells were the source of the cDNA or gDNA that made up the material.

Method: immunoSEQ multiplex PCR; TCRdb's copy keeps in-frame clones and lacks some. The repertoire holds tens of thousands of clones, with 75% to 90% as singletons. Germline-derived CDR1 and CDR2 are LNHDA and SQIVND (reference sequence). The CDR3 extends over 14 amino acids. V shed 5 bases and J shed 5 bases, with 15 bases lying between them. This clone was detected once. Sequenced input: peripheral blood. The chain joins TRBV19 to TRBJ1-2; no clear D gene. The clonotype was recovered from a human donor in a cohort sampled during active COVID-19. CDR3 region: CASSPRSRLYGYTF. CDR3 bases: TGTGCCAGTAGTCCCCGCTCGAGGTTATATGGCTACACCTTC.